These 30 T cell receptor beta chains share one sample of origin, sequenced in a study of shared clonotypes between healthy human individuals. Here immunoSEQ multiplex PCR was the method, and the copy in TCRdb shows in-frame clones only, minus some. The sample has 2 million to 2.5 million clones, more than 80% seen once. The sample taken for sequencing was naive CD4+ T cells from PBMCs. Subset given: CD45RA+ positively selected. These receptors came from a man aged 18 to 30 in good health. Some clones in this sample may be carry-over from other donors' samples.

The chain links TRBV15 to TRBJ1-1; no definite D call. Germline V lookup: CDR1 LNHNV, CDR2 YYDKDF (reference sequence). This CDR3 is 14 amino acids long. V was clipped by 1 base and J by 7 bases, with 13 bases between them. The CDR3 nucleotides are TGTGCCACCAGCAGAGCGGGAGTCCAGTATGAAGCTTTCTTT. The encoded protein is CATSRAGVQYEAFF.

J is TRBJ2-2 and V is TRBV6-5; the D gene is possibly TRBD2 (6 bases). CDR1 and CDR2 (germline): MNHEY, SVGAGI. V lost 3 bases to trimming and J lost 7 bases, with 12 bases between them. The CDR3 totals 14 residues. Written as DNA, the CDR3 is TGTGCCAGCAGTTATGGGGGAGCGGGCGGGGAGCTGTTTTTT. It is translated as CASSYGGAGGELFF.

The chain carries TRBV7-6 and TRBJ2-6; TRBD1 matches at 10 bases. From germline, CDR1 is SGHVS and CDR2 FNYEAQ. The CDR3 is 17 residues long. With V trimmed by 4 bases and J by 1 base, 4 bases remained unmatched. CDR3 bases: TGTGCCAGCAGCTCGCCGGGACAGGGGTCTGGGGCCAACGTCCTGACTTTC. This codes for CASSSPGQGSGANVLTF.

A single count supports this clone. The sample holds other DNA sequences that translate to the same CDR3. The gene calls are TRBV2 and TRBJ1-5; 9 nucleotides line up with TRBD1. V trimming: 8 bases; J trimming: 3 bases; junction bases outside the gene matches: 2. Germline-derived CDR1 and CDR2 are SNHLY and FYNNEI. The CDR3 has 13 residues. The CDR3: CASDRGANQPQHF. CDR3 sequence (DNA): TGTGCCAGCGACAGGGGGGCCAATCAGCCCCAGCATTTT.

The chain carries TRBV18 and TRBJ1-5; no firm D call. V gave up 5 bases and J gave up 6 bases, with 14 bases separating them. Germline CDR1 and CDR2: KGHSH and LQKENI. The CDR3 extends over 14 amino acids. The CDR3 loop is CASSVTYSAQPQHF. In DNA, the CDR3 is TGTGCCAGCTCAGTGACGTACTCGGCTCAGCCCCAGCATTTT.

The chain is built from TRBV7-2 and TRBJ1-5, with a tentative D call TRBD1 (5 bases). Trimming pared 1 base from V and 2 bases from J, leaving 6 bases between. The germline gives CDR1 SGHTA, CDR2 FQGNSA. This CDR3 region has 14 residues. CDR3 sequence reads: CASSLVQGNQPQHF. CDR3 nucleotides: TGTGCCAGCAGCTTAGTACAGGGCAATCAGCCCCAGCATTTT.

This chain uses TRBV20-1 with TRBJ2-7; TRBD2 matches at 7 bases. Trimming took 7 bases from V and 3 from J; bases not matched to a gene: 3. The CDR3 totals 11 residues. Germline V CDR1 and CDR2: DFQATT, SNEGSKA (reference sequence). The CDR3, as DNA: TGCAGTGGCGGGAGTGGCTACGAGCAGTACTTC. Its protein product is CSGGSGYEQYF.

This rearrangement joins TRBV28 to TRBJ1-2, with 7 bases lining up with TRBD1. CDR3 length: 17 residues. J lost 3 bases, V lost 5 bases, and 15 bases had no gene match. Germline lookup yields CDR1 MDHEN and CDR2 SYDVKM. In DNA form, the CDR3 reads TGTGCCAGCAGTCTCCACTCGACAGGGTTTGATGACTATGGCTACACCTTC. The encoded protein is CASSLHSTGFDDYGYTF.

V and J are TRBV29-1 and TRBJ2-1, with no clear D. The CDR3 spans 13 residues. The V gene lost 3 bases and the J gene lost 7 bases, with 13 bases spanning the gap. Germline V gene sequence: CDR1 SQVTM, CDR2 ANQGSEA. The CDR3 DNA follows: TGCAGCGTTGAGAAGACCCTCCTAAATGAGCAGTTCTTC. This codes for CSVEKTLLNEQFF.

The chain employs TRBV6-1 and TRBJ2-7; D perhaps matches TRBD2 (5 bases). Germline values: CDR1 MNHNS, CDR2 SASEGT. The ends were cut back, 2 bases at V and 2 bases at J, with 13 bases in the middle. The CDR3 totals 15 residues. CDR3 nucleotide sequence: TGTGCCAGCAGTGAATTTTCCCCGGAGGCCTACGAGCAGTACTTC. The encoded protein is CASSEFSPEAYEQYF.

The CDR3 nucleotides read TGTGCCAGCCGTCGGGCCCCGGGTTGGGAGACCCAGTACTTC. Protein: CASRRAPGWETQYF. The chain is built from TRBV28 and TRBJ2-5, with D unclear. V gave up 8 bases and J gave up 5 bases, with 18 bases separating them. Germline-derived CDR1 and CDR2 are MDHEN and SYDVKM. The CDR3 extends over 14 amino acids.

CDR3 residues: CATYSPGRNGELFF. CDR3 bases: TGTGCCACCTACAGTCCGGGGCGGAACGGGGAGCTGTTTTTT. The rearrangement joins TRBV6-5 to TRBJ2-2; D possibly uses TRBD1 or TRBD2 (5 bases each). Germline V CDR1 and CDR2: MNHEY, SVGAGI. V was trimmed by 10 bases and J by 7 bases, leaving 19 bases between them. The CDR3 has 14 amino acids.

This clone showed up just once. The chain links TRBV4-3 to TRBJ1-2; D remains unclear. The CDR3 totals 13 residues. CDR1 is LGHNA and CDR2 is YSLEER in the germline V gene. V was trimmed by 0 bases and J by 4 bases, leaving 6 bases between them. This chain's CDR3 is CASSQDGSYGYTF. The CDR3 DNA reads TGCGCCAGCAGCCAAGATGGGAGCTATGGCTACACCTTC.

V gene TRBV4-2 combines with J gene TRBJ2-7; D may be TRBD1 (6 bases). The CDR3 spans 15 residues. Deletions cut 0 bases from V and 2 bases from J, with 11 bases between. Germline CDR1 reads LGHNA; CDR2 reads YNFKEQ. The DNA for the CDR3 is TGTGCCAGCAGCCAAGAAGGTGGGGGCACCTACGAGCAGTACTTC. It specifies CASSQEGGGTYEQYF.

The CDR3 is CASKLGRYNEQFF. The CDR3, as DNA: TGTGCCAGCAAACTAGGGCGCTACAATGAGCAGTTCTTC. The chain joins TRBV6-1 to TRBJ2-1, with D possibly TRBD2 on 5 matching bases. The CDR3 spans 13 residues. The germline gives CDR1 MNHNS, CDR2 SASEGT. Trimming left V 7 bases short and J 3 bases short, with 10 bases between.

The V and J genes are TRBV10-3 and TRBJ1-5; D gene unclear. With 8 bases removed from V and 6 bases from J, the gap between germline ends came to 20 bases. Germline lookup yields CDR1 ENHRY and CDR2 SYGVKD. The CDR3 consists of 15 residues. The CDR3 loop is CAIYPHGGRFQPQHF. The CDR3 nucleotides read TGTGCCATCTATCCGCACGGTGGAAGGTTTCAGCCCCAGCATTTT.

The V call is TRBV14, the J call TRBJ2-7; unclear D gene. V gave up 1 base and J gave up 1 base, with 5 bases separating them. From germline, CDR1 is SGHDN and CDR2 FVKESK. The CDR3 has 13 residues. In DNA form, the CDR3 reads TGTGCCAGCAGCCAAGTTACATCCTACGAGCAGTACTTC. Translation gives CASSQVTSYEQYF.

This clone was seen just once. This sequence joins TRBV5-1 and TRBJ1-1; TRBD1 agrees at 7 bases. Losses at the gene ends were 0 bases for V and 2 bases for J; bases not matched to a gene: 4. Germline loops: CDR1 SGHRS, CDR2 YFSETQ. The CDR3 length is 15 residues. The CDR3 loop reads CASSLDGQANTEAFF. The CDR3 nucleotides are TGCGCCAGCAGCTTGGACGGACAGGCTAACACTGAAGCTTTCTTT.

The chain joins TRBV19 to TRBJ2-5; possible D gene TRBD1, 6 bases. Germline V gives CDR1 LNHDA, CDR2 SQIVND (reference sequence). CDR3 length: 13 residues. V lost 9 bases and J lost 5, with 16 bases in between. CDR3 sequence reads: CASQKQGMETQYF. CDR3 in DNA: TGTGCCAGCCAGAAACAGGGTATGGAGACCCAGTACTTC.

As to this clone: This sample also contains other DNA sequences that code for the same CDR3. The chain recombines TRBV11-2 with TRBJ1-2; D ambiguous. This CDR3 region has 13 residues. V lost 0 bases and J 4 bases, leaving 6 bases between the germline ends. CDR1 SGHAT and CDR2 FQNNGV come from the germline V gene. The CDR3 coding sequence is TGTGCCAGCAGCTTAGAGGGATTCTATGGCTACACCTTC. It translates to CASSLEGFYGYTF.

This chain connects TRBV11-3 to TRBJ2-1, with TRBD2 matching over 11 bases. The V and J ends lost 0 bases and 13 bases, in that order; junction bases with no gene match: 8. CDR1 is SGHNT, CDR2 YENEEA, per germline. The CDR3 spans 15 residues. This CDR3 is CASSLEGTSGTHQFF. Written as DNA, the CDR3 is TGTGCCAGCAGCTTAGAGGGGACTAGCGGAACCCACCAGTTCTTC.

The chain uses TRBV6-1 and TRBJ1-1, with no clear D. The CDR3 runs to 14 residues. The V end lost 2 bases, the J end lost 0 bases, and 7 bases lay between the germline ends. Per the germline V gene, CDR1 is MNHNS and CDR2 is SASEGT. Written as DNA, the CDR3 is TGTGCCAGCAGTGAAATCGGGTTGAACACTGAAGCTTTCTTT. Translated: CASSEIGLNTEAFF.

This clone was recorded a few times. At the DNA level, this CDR3 is encoded by other sequences in the same sample as well. The chain joins TRBV5-4 to TRBJ1-5; no definite D call. CDR1 and CDR2 from the germline V gene are SGHNT and YYREEE (reference sequence). This CDR3 region has 13 residues. The germline V and J ends were trimmed by 2 bases and 0 bases, with 3 bases remaining between them. The CDR3 coding sequence is TGTGCCAGCAGCTTTGATAGCAATCAGCCCCAGCATTTT. Its protein is CASSFDSNQPQHF.

The chain combines TRBV9 with TRBJ1-3; D remains ambiguous. CDR3 length equals 15 residues. Trimming cost V 3 bases and J 1 base, with 11 bases left between them. Germline CDR1 reads SGDLS; CDR2 reads YYNGEE. CDR3 sequence (DNA): TGTGCCAGCAGCGCCAGAGCTGAATCTGGAAACACCATATATTTT. Amino acid sequence: CASSARAESGNTIYF. The full variable domain, its missing parts supplied by reference TRBV9 and TRBJ1-3, is DSGVTQTPKHLITATGQRVTLRCSPRSGDLSVYWYQQSLDQGLQFLIQYYNGEERAKGNILERFSAQQFPDLHSELNLSSLELGDSALYFCASSARAESGNTIYFGEGSWLTVV.

The CDR3 region is CASRRQVPRWTEAFF. As DNA, the CDR3 is TGTGCCAGCAGGAGACAGGTGCCAAGGTGGACTGAAGCTTTCTTT. The rearrangement links TRBV28 to TRBJ1-1, with D perhaps matching TRBD1 (6 bases). V lost 6 bases and J 5 bases, leaving 19 bases between the germline ends. This CDR3 region has 15 residues. Germline V CDR1 and CDR2: MDHEN, SYDVKM.

V gene TRBV5-1 combines with J gene TRBJ1-4, with D uncertain. CDR1 and CDR2 from the germline V gene are SGHRS and YFSETQ. The CDR3 is 15 residues long. Trimming stripped 0 bases from V and 8 bases from J, with 14 bases between. The chain's CDR3 is CASSLALERREKLFF. The CDR3, as DNA: TGCGCCAGCAGCTTGGCCTTAGAAAGAAGAGAAAAACTGTTTTTT.

The chain recombines TRBV5-1 with TRBJ2-3; tentative D call: TRBD2 (6 bases). The CDR3 consists of 19 residues. The germline V and J ends were trimmed by 0 bases and 0 bases, with 20 bases remaining between them. CDR1 is SGHRS, CDR2 YFSETQ, per germline. The CDR3 nucleotides are TGCGCCAGCAGCTTGGCCTTCACTAGCCCGGTGACGAGCACAGATACGCAGTATTTT. This sequence encodes CASSLAFTSPVTSTDTQYF.

This clone showed up just once. The genes are TRBV19 and TRBJ2-2, with D tentatively TRBD2 (5 bases). The V and J ends lost 4 bases and 0 bases respectively, with 18 bases between them. Germline values: CDR1 LNHDA, CDR2 SQIVND (reference sequence). The CDR3 spans 18 residues. The CDR3 DNA is TGTGCCAGTAGTAAAAGGACTGTCACCTACGCGAACACCGGGGAGCTGTTTTTT. Protein: CASSKRTVTYANTGELFF.

In this sample, this clone turned up once. The DNA of the CDR3 is TGTGCCAGCAGCTTCCTCAGGGGATCAGCCGGAAACACCATATATTTT. Translation gives CASSFLRGSAGNTIYF. This chain joins TRBV5-6 and TRBJ1-3; the D gene is possibly TRBD1 (6 bases). Trimming removed 2 bases from V and 4 bases from J, with 16 bases in between. The CDR3 totals 16 residues. From germline, CDR1 is SGHDT and CDR2 YYEEEE.

The genes are TRBV2 and TRBJ2-3, with 9 bases lining up with TRBD2. CDR3 length: 19 residues. Germline V gives CDR1 SNHLY, CDR2 FYNNEI. The J segment lost 0 bases and the V segment lost 2 bases, leaving 12 bases of the junction unmatched. The CDR3 DNA sequence: TGTGCCAGCAGTGAACGGCGTCGTAGCGGGAGAGGGAGCACAGATACGCAGTATTTT. Its translation: CASSERRRSGRGSTDTQYF.